This T cell receptor (beta chain) was recorded in a study of blood T cell repertoires in COVID-19 (dated by TCRdb to the early 2020s). Background on the whole study: Samples covering the acute and convalescent phases of COVID-19 were provided by collaborators in the United States, Italy and Spain. The samples were drawn from two sources: the first 160 participants of the ongoing ImmuneRACE study, and fewer than 1,500 subjects contributed by 6 global collaborators. A freely available public database, intended as a resource for researchers studying the immune response to SARS-CoV-2, is where the repertoires were released. The dataset comprised deeply sampled blood TCRbeta repertoires from subjects exposed to, actively infected with, or recovered from COVID-19. Nearly every sample came with metadata listing a de-identified subject ID, COVID-19 status, age in years and sex. Where HLA class I and class II types were available, the types were taken from metadata supplied by the sample provider, not from assay-based typing. The material from the prospective study consisted of cDNA or gDNA derived from T cells, B-cell-depleted T cells, or PBMCs. Results and caveats for the whole study, not just this receptor: The quantity of clinical and demographic metadata differed by source and by participant and was supplied without curation.

Sequences SGDLS (CDR1) and YYNGEE (CDR2) are obtained from the germline V gene. The CDR3 holds 15 amino acids from the cysteine to the phenylalanine. This entry keeps only the CDR3 DNA: 45 bases, framed from base 1. Germline trimming amounts to 4 bases on V and 3 bases on J, with 4 as the count of junction bases outside the gene matches. The immunoSEQ Assay, a bias-controlled multiplex PCR, was used to amplify TCRbeta CDR3 regions from genomic DNA. The paper's data handling went like this. Within the assay, amplification of reference gene primers was used to estimate how many nucleated cells each sample contained. To quantify the absolute abundance of each unique TCRbeta CDR3 rearrangement, sequence reads were collapsed and filtered. For each sample, productive Simpson clonality was calculated as the square root of Simpson's diversity index across productive rearrangements. TCRdb obtained this table from immuneACCESS and retained in-frame rearrangements with V and J assigned. These tables miss some clones; where compared with another copy, unresolved V genes account for less than half of the shortfall, and the remainder is unexplained. The V and J calls and clone size were taken over from that table, and D and trimming were inferred from the DNA. The sample table contains hundreds of thousands of clones; only one count was recorded for 80% of them. The ten top clones hold over 7% of the sample.

In the prospective study, participants were about 18 to 95 years old, resided in fewer than 25 geographic areas of the United States, and were enrolled through a virtual design. Cohort assignment in the prospective study relied on participant-reported clinical history from a screening survey and a study questionnaire. In the prospective study, mobile phlebotomists collected whole blood, serum and a nasopharyngeal or oropharyngeal swab from each participant. Over a roughly 2-month period, participants in the prospective study had the option of providing additional blood draws and questionnaires. Before DNA extraction, prospective study blood samples were shipped either frozen or at room temperature. This clone was detected a few times. Which antigen it targets is not known. Per-nucleotide qualities are absent, and no much larger clonotype sits a single base away.

Sequenced: PBMCs or T cells enriched from blood (not recorded which). The chain was built from TRBV9 and TRBJ2-1, with 10 middle bases fitting TRBD2. The clonotype originates from a middle-aged woman with acute COVID-19. The sequenced DNA: TGTGCCAGCAGCCGGACTAGCGGCCTCTACAATGAGCAGTTCTTC. Its translation reads: CASSRTSGLYNEQFF.